Below, 4 T cell receptor beta chains from the same sample are listed, as sequenced in a study of beta chain features in type 1 diabetes. Expressed TCRB transcripts got sequenced, as all isolated RNA was reverse transcribed. Here immunoSEQ multiplex PCR was the method, and the copy in TCRdb shows in-frame clones only, minus some. This repertoire shows 600,000 or so clones, roughly 12% found once; its top ten account for around 0.12%. Study results and caveats: Researchers report that Type 1 diabetes patients had moderately but significantly shorter TCRB CDR3s across all four CD4+ subsets.

What these receptors recognize is not known. What was sequenced was naive CD4+ T cells from blood. The source of these receptors is a man aged 25 to 40 with type 1 diabetes.

This sequence joins TRBV5-1 and TRBJ1-6, with no clear D. This CDR3 comprises 14 residues. The germline CDR1 and CDR2 sequences are SGHRS and YFSETQ. Trimming pared 0 bases from V and 5 bases from J, leaving 6 bases between. This chain's CDR3 is CASSLEQHNSPLHF. The CDR3 DNA reads as TGCGCCAGCAGCTTGGAACAGCATAATTCACCCCTCCACTTT.

This clone was counted only a few times. The V and J genes are TRBV7-2 and TRBJ2-7; maybe TRBD1 (6 bases). In germline, CDR1 is SGHTA, CDR2 FQGNSA. V was clipped by 5 bases and J by 0 bases, with 23 bases between them. This CDR3 contains 18 residues. CDR3 loop: CASSQNIPDRMFSYEQYF. The CDR3 DNA reads TGTGCCAGCAGCCAAAATATACCCGACAGGATGTTCTCCTACGAGCAGTACTTC.

CDR3 sequence: CASSPQGTANTGELFF. The CDR3 DNA sequence: TGCGCCAGCAGCCCCCAAGGGACAGCGAACACCGGGGAGCTGTTTTTT. The rearrangement links TRBV5-1 to TRBJ2-2; TRBD1 matches 7 bases. The germline gives CDR1 SGHRS, CDR2 YFSETQ. V lost 4 bases and J lost 0; bases outside the gene matches: 6. CDR3 length equals 16 residues.

The J gene is TRBJ2-7, the V gene TRBV5-6; either TRBD1 or TRBD2 may fit D (5 bases each). The germline V and J ends were trimmed by 0 bases and 3 bases, with 13 bases remaining between them. CDR3 size: 15 residues. Germline V gene sequence: CDR1 SGHDT, CDR2 YYEEEE. The CDR3 loop reads CASSLAGRTRYEQYF. In nucleotides, the CDR3 is TGTGCCAGCAGCTTGGCGGGACGGACCCGCTACGAGCAGTACTTC.